The TCR beta chain described here comes from a study of T cells in women clearing cervical HPV infection. As for the study in general: With HLA typing for only a few women, HLA confounding remains possible.

Sequencing was performed with immunoSEQ multiplex PCR; in TCRdb, only in-frame clones are kept and a portion is missing. Here the sample table reports approximately 41,000 clones. The length of the CDR3 is 13 residues. Germline CDR1 and CDR2: MNHNS and SASEGT. Comments on this clone: The antigen remains undetermined. With the read ending 3 residues before the CDR3 end, the germline J gene is used to fill in that end.

Study observations and caveats: CIN3+ cases had significantly higher TCR repertoire richness than controls, but evenness did not differ.

The sample taken for sequencing was blood buffy coat. This clonotype was sampled from a woman between 18 and 70 years old with a cervical HPV16 infection that either progressed to CIN3+ or cleared (not recorded which). The gene calls are TRBV6-1 and TRBJ1-2, with no clear D. The CDR3 is CASSEHGERGYTF. The sequenced CDR3 bases are TGTGCCAGCAGTGAACACGGGGAGAGAGGC.